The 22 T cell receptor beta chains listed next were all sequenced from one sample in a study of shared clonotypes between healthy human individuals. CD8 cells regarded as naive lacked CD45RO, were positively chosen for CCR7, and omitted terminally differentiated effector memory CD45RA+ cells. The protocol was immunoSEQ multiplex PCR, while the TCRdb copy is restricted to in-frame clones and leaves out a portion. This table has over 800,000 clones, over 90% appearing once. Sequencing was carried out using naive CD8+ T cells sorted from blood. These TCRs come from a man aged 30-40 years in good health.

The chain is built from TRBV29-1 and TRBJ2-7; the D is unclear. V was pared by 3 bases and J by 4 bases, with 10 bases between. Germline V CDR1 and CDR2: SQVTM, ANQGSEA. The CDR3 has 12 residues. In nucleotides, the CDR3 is TGCAGCGTTGAGGGGAATTTGTACGAGCAGTACTTC. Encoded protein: CSVEGNLYEQYF.

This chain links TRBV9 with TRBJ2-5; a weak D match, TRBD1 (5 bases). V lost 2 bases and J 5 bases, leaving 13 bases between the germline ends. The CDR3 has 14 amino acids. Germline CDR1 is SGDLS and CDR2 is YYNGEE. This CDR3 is CASSVVGSGETQYF. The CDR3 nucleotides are TGTGCCAGCAGCGTGGTAGGCTCAGGGGAGACCCAGTACTTC.

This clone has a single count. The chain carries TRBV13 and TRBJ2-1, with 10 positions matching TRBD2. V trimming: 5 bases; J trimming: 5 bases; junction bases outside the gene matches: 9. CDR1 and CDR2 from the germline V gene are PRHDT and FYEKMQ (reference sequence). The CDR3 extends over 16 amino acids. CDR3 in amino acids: CASSPRLAGTDNEQFF. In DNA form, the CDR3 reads TGTGCCAGCAGCCCACGACTAGCGGGTACTGACAATGAGCAGTTCTTC.

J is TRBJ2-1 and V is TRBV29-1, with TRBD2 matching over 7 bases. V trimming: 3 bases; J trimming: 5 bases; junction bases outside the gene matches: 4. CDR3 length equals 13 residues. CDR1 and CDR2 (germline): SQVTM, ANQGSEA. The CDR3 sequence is CSVEASGNNEQFF. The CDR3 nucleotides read TGCAGCGTTGAGGCTAGCGGAAACAATGAGCAGTTCTTC.

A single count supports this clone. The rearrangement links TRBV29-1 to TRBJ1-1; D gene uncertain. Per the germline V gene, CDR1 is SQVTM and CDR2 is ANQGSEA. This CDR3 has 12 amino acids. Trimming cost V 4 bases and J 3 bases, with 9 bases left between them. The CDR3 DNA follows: TGCAGCGTTGTTGGCAGTCACACTGAAGCTTTCTTT. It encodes CSVVGSHTEAFF. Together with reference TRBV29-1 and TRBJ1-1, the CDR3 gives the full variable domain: SAVISQKPSRDICQRGTSLTIQCQVDSQVTMMFWYRQQPGQSLTLIATANQGSEATYESGFVIDKFPISRPNLTFSTLTVSNMSPEDSSIYLCSVVGSHTEAFFGQGTRLTVV.

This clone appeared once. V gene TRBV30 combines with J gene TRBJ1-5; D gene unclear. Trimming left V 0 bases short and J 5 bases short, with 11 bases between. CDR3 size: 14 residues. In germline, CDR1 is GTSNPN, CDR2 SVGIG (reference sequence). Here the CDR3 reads CAWSVTPEYQPQHF. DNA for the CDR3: TGTGCCTGGAGTGTAACTCCGGAATATCAGCCCCAGCATTTT.

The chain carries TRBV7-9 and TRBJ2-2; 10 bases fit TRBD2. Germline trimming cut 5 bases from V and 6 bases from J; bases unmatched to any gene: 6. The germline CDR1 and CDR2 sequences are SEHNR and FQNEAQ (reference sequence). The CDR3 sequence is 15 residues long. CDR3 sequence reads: CASSLGAGGPGELFF. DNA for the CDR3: TGTGCCAGCAGCCTCGGAGCGGGAGGGCCCGGGGAGCTGTTTTTT.

CDR3 nucleotide sequence: TGTGCCAGCAGTCCTCTAGGGGGAAATGAGCAGTTCTTC. This sequence encodes CASSPLGGNEQFF. The chain recombines TRBV11-2 with TRBJ2-1; TRBD1 might be the D (6 bases). V lost 6 bases and J 7 bases, leaving 13 bases between the germline ends. The CDR3 length is 13 residues. Germline V CDR1 and CDR2: SGHAT, FQNNGV.

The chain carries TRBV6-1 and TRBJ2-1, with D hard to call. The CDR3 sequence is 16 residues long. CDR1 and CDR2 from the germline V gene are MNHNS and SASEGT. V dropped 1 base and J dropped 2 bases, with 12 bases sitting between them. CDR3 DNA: TGTGCCAGCAGTGAAGAATCCGGTGGCGCCTACAATGAGCAGTTCTTC. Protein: CASSEESGGAYNEQFF.

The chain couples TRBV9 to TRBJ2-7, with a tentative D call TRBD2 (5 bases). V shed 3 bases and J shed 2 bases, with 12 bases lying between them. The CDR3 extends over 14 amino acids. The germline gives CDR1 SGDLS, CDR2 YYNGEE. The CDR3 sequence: CASSESGTTYEQYF. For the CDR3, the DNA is TGTGCCAGCAGCGAGAGCGGCACCACCTACGAGCAGTACTTC.

CDR3 DNA sequence: TGCAGCGCCCGTAGGGACCCCTACGAGCAGTACTTC. It is translated as CSARRDPYEQYF. The genes are TRBV29-1 and TRBJ2-7, with D perhaps being TRBD1 or TRBD2 (5 bases each). Germline V lookup: CDR1 SQVTM, CDR2 ANQGSEA. Trimming took off 7 bases at V and 2 bases at J, with 12 bases between the two ends. CDR3 length: 12 amino acids.

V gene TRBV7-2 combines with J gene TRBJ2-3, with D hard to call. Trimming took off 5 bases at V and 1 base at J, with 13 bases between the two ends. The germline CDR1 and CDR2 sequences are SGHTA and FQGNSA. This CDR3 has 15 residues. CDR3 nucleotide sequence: TGTGCCAGCAGCCTACCGAACGAACGCACAGATACGCAGTATTTT. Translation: CASSLPNERTDTQYF.

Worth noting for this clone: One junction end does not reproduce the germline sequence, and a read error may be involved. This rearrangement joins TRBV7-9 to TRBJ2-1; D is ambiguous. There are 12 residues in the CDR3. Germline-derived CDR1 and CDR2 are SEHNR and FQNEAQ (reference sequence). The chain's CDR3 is CASSLEAGSQLF. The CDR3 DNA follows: TGTGCCAGCAGCTTAGAGGCCGGCTCTCAGCTCTTC.

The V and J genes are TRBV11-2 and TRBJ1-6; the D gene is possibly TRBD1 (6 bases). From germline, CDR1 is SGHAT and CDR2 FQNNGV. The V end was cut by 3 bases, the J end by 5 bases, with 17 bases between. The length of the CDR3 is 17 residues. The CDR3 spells CASSFGIWTENNSPLHF. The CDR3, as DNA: TGTGCCAGCAGCTTCGGGATTTGGACAGAGAATAATTCACCCCTCCACTTT.

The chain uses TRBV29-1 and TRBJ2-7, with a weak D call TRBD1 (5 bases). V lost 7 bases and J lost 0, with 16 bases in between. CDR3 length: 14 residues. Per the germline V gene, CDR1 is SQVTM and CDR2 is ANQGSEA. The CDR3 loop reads CSALSSTASYEQYF. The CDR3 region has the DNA TGCAGCGCCCTCTCCTCGACAGCCTCCTACGAGCAGTACTTC.

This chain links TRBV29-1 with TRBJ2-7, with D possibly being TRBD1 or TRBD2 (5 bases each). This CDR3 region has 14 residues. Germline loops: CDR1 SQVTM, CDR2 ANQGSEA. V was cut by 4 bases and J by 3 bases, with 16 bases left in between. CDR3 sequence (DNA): TGCAGCGTTGGGCCCGACAGTCGGGGCTACGAGCAGTACTTC. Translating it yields CSVGPDSRGYEQYF.

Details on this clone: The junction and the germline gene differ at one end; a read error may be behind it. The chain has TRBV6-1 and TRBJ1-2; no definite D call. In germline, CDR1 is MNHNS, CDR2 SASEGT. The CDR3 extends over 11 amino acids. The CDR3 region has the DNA TGTGCCAGCAGAAAAACTTGGGAGGCTTACTTC. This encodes CASRKTWEAYF.

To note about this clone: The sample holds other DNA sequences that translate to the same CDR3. The CDR3 protein is CASSPGSNTEAFF. DNA of the CDR3: TGTGCCAGCTCCCCGGGCAGTAACACTGAAGCTTTCTTT. This chain links TRBV18 with TRBJ1-1; D is unclear. The germline V gene encodes CDR1 KGHSH and CDR2 LQKENI. The CDR3 covers 13 residues. Trimming removed 6 bases at V and 2 bases at J, with 10 bases between.

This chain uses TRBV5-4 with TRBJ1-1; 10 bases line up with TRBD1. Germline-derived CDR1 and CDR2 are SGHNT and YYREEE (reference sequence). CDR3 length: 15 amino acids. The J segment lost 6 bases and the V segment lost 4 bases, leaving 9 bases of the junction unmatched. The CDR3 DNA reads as TGTGCCAGCAGCGTGACAGGGGGCGAGTTCGCTGAAGCTTTCTTT. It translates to CASSVTGGEFAEAFF.

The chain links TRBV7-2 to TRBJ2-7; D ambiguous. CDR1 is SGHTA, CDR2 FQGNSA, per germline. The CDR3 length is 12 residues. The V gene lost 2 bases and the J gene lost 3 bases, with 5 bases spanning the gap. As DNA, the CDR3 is TGTGCCAGCAGCTTACTCTACTACGAGCAGTACTTC. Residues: CASSLLYYEQYF.

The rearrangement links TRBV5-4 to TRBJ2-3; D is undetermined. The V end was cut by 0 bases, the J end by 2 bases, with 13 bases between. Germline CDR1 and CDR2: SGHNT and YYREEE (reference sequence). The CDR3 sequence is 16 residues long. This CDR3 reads CASSLDWNSATDTQYF. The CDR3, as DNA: TGTGCCAGCAGCTTGGACTGGAACTCGGCCACAGATACGCAGTATTTT.

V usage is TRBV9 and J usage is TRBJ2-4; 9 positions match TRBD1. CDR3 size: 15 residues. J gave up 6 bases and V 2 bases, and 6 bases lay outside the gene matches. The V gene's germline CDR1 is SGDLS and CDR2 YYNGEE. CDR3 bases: TGTGCCAGCAGCGTGGGACAGGGTGGAATAAACATTCAGTACTTC. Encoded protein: CASSVGQGGINIQYF.